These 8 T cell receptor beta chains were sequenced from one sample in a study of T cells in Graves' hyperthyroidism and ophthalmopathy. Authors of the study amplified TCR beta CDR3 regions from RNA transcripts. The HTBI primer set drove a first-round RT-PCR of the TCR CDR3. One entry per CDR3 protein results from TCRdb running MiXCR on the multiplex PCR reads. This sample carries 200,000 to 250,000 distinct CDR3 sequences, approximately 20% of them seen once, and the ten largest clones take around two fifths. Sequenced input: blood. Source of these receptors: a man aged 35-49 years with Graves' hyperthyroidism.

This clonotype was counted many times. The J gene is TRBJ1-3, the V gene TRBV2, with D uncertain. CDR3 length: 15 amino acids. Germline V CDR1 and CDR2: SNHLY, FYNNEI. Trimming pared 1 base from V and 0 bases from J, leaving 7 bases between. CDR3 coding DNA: TGTGCCAGCAGTGAAGAGACATTCTCTGGAAACACCATATATTTT. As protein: CASSEETFSGNTIYF.

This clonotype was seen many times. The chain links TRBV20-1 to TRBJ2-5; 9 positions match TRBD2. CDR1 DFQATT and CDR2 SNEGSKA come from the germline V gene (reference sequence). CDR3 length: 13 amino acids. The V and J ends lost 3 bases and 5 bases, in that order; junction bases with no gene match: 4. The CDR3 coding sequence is TGCAGTGCTAGTGGGACTAGCAGCGAGACCCAGTACTTC. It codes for CSASGTSSETQYF.

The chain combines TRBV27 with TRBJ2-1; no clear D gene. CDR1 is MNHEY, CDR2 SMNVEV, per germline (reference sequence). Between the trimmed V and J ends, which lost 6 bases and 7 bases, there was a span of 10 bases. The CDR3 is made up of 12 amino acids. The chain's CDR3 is CASRPVGNEQFF. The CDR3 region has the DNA TGTGCCAGCAGGCCTGTTGGGAATGAGCAGTTCTTC.

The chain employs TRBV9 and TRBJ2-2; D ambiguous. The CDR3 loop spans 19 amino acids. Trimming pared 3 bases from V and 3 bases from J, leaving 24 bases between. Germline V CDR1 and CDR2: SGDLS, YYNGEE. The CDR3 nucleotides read TGTGCCAGCAGCGCTTCCCGGAGTAGCCTAACCCTGGACACCGGGGAGCTGTTTTTT. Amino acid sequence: CASSASRSSLTLDTGELFF.

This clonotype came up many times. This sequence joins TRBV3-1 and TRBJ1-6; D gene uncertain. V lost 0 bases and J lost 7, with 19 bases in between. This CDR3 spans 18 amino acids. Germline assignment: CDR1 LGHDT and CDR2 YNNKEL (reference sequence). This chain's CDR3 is CASSQDVGSFRGNSPLHF. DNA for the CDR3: TGTGCCAGCAGCCAAGATGTGGGATCCTTCCGCGGGAATTCACCCCTCCACTTT.

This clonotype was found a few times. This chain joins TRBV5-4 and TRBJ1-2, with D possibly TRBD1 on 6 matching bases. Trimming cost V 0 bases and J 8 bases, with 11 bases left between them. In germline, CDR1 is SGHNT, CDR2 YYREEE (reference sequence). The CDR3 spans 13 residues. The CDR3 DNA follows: TGTGCCAGCAGCTTGGACAGGGAAGAAGGCTACACCTTC. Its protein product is CASSLDREEGYTF.

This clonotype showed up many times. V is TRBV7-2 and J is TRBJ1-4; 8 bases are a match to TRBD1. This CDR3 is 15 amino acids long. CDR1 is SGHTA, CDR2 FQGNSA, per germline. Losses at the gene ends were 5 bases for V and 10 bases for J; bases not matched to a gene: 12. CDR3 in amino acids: CASSGRTGSGGKLFF. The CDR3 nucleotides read TGTGCCAGCAGCGGACGGACAGGGTCGGGGGGAAAACTGTTTTTT.

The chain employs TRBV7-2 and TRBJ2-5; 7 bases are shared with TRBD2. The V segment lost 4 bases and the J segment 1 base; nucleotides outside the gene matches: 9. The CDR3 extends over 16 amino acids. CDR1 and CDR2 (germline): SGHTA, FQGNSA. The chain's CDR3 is CASSSYRLAVQETQYF. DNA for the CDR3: TGTGCCAGCAGCTCGTATCGACTAGCAGTCCAAGAGACCCAGTACTTC. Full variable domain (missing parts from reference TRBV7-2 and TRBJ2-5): GAGVSQSPSNKVTEKGKDVELRCDPISGHTALYWYRQSLGQGLEFLIYFQGNSAPDKSGLPSDRFSAERTGGSVSTLTIQRTQQEDSAVYLCASSSYRLAVQETQYFGPGTRLLVL.